This TCR beta chain derives from a study of shared clonotypes between healthy human individuals. The germline gives CDR1 SNHLY, CDR2 FYNNEI. V was cut by 7 bases and J by 7 bases, with 16 bases left in between. The CDR3 spans 13 residues. TCRdb's copy holds only in-frame clones and misses some; the assay was immunoSEQ multiplex PCR. The table lists roughly 2.5 million clones, approximately 90% of them singletons. Sequences were obtained from naive CD4+ T cells sorted from blood. Subset meaning: CD45RA+ positively selected. This sequence was found in a young man in good health. The chain is built from TRBV2 and TRBJ1-1; D is possibly TRBD1 (5 bases). The DNA of the CDR3 is TGTGCCAGCACCCCAGAAGGGGCAGGTGAAGCTTTCTTT. Protein sequence: CASTPEGAGEAFF.